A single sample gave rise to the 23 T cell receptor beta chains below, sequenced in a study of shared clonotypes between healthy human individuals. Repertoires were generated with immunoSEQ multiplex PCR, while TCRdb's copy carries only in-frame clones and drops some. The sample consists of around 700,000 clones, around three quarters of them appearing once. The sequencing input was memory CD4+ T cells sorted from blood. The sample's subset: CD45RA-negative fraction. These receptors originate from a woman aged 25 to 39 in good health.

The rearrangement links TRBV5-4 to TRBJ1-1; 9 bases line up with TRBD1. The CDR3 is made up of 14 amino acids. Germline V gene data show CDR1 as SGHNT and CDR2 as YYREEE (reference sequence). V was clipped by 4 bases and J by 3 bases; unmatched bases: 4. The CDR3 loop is CASSVQGADTEAFF. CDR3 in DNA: TGTGCCAGCAGCGTACAGGGGGCGGACACTGAAGCTTTCTTT. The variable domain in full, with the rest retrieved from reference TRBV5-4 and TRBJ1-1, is ETGVTQSPTHLIKTRGQQVTLRCSSQSGHNTVSWYQQALGQGPQFIFQYYREEENGRGNFPPRFSGLQFPNYSSELNVNALELDDSALYLCASSVQGADTEAFFGQGTRLTVV.

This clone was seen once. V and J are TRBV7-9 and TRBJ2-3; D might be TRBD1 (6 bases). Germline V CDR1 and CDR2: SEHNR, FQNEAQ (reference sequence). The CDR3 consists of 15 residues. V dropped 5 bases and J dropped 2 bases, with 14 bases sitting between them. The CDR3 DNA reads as TGTGCCAGCAGCCGTTCACAGGGCGACACAGATACGCAGTATTTT. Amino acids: CASSRSQGDTDTQYF.

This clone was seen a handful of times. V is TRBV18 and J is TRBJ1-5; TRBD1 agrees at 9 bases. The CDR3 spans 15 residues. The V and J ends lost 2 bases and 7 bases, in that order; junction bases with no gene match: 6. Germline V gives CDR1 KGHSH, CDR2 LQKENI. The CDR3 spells CASSPTGGPGQPQHF. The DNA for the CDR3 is TGTGCCAGCTCACCAACAGGGGGCCCGGGACAGCCCCAGCATTTT.

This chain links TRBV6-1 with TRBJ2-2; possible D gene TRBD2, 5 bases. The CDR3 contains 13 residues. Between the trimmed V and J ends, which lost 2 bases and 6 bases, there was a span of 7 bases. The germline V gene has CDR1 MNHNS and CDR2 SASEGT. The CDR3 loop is CASSELAPGELFF. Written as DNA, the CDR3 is TGTGCCAGCAGTGAACTAGCACCCGGGGAGCTGTTTTTT.

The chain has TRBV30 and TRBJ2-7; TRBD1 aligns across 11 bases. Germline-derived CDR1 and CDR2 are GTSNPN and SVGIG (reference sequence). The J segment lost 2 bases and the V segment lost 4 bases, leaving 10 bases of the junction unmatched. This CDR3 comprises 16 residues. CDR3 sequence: CAWNAYGGQGAYEQYF. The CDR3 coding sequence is TGTGCCTGGAATGCATACGGGGGACAGGGGGCCTACGAGCAGTACTTC.

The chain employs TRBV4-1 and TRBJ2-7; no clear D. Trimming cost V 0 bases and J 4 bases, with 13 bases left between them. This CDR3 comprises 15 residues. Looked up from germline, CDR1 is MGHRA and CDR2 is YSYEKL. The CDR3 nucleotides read TGCGCCAGCAGCCAAGATTACGCGGCGCCGTACGAGCAGTACTTC. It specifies CASSQDYAAPYEQYF.

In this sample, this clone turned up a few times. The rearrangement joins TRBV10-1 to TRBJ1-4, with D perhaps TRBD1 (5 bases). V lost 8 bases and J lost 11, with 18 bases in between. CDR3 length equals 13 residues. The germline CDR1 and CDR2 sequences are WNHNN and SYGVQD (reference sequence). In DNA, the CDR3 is TGCGCCAGCCGGGACGGCGGACATGGTAAACTGTTTTTT. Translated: CASRDGGHGKLFF.

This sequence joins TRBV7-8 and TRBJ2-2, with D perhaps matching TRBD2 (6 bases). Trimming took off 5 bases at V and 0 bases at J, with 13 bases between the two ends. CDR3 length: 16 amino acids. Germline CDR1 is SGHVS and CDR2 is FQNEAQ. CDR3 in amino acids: CASSPRGNANTGELFF. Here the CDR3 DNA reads TGTGCCAGCAGCCCCCGCGGGAACGCGAACACCGGGGAGCTGTTTTTT.

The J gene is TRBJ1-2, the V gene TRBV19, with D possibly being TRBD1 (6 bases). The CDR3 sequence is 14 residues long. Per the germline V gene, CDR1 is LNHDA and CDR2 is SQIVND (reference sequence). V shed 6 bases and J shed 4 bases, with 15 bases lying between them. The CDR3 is CASSLQGSSYGYTF. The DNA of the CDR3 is TGTGCCAGTAGCCTACAGGGTAGTAGCTATGGCTACACCTTC.

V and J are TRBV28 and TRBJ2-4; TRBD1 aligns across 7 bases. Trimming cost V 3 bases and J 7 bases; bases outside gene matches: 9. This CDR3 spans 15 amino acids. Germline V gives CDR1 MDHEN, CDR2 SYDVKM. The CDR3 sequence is CASSFSRQGGNIQYF. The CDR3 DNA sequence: TGTGCCAGCAGTTTCTCTCGACAGGGTGGGAACATTCAGTACTTC.

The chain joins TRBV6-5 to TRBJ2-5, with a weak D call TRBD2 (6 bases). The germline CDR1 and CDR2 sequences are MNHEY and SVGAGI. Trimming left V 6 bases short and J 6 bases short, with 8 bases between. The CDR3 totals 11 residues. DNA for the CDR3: TGTGCCAGCAGGGGCGGGAAGACCCAGTACTTC. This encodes CASRGGKTQYF.

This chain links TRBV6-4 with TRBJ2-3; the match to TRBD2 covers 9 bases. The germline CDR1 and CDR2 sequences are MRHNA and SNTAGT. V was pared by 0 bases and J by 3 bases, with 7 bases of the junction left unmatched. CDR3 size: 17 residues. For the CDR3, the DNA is TGTGCCAGCAGTGACTCGGCAGGAGCGGGAGGAACAGATACGCAGTATTTT. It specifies CASSDSAGAGGTDTQYF.

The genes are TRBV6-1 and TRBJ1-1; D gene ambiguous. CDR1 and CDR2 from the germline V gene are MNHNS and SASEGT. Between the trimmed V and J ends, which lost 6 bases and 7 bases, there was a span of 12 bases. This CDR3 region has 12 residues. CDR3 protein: CASRAQTGEAFF. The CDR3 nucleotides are TGTGCCAGCAGGGCACAGACGGGTGAAGCTTTCTTT.

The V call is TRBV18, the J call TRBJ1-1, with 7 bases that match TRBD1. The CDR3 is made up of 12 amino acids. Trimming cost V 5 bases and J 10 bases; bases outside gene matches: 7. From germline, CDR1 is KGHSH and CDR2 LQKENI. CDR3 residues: CASSNDRDGAFF. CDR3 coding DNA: TGTGCCAGCTCAAACGACAGGGACGGAGCTTTCTTT.

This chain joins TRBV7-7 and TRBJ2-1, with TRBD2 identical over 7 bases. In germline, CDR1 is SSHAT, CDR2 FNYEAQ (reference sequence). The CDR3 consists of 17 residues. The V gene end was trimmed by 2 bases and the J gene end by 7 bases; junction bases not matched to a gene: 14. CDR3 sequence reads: CASSLNQVRREGNEQFF. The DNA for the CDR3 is TGTGCCAGCAGCTTAAACCAGGTACGCAGGGAGGGTAATGAGCAGTTCTTC.

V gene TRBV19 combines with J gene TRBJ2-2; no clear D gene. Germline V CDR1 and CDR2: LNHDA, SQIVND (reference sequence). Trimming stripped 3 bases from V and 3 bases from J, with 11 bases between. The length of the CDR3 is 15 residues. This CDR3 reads CASSIAGVYTGELFF. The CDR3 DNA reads TGTGCCAGTAGTATTGCCGGTGTGTACACCGGGGAGCTGTTTTTT.

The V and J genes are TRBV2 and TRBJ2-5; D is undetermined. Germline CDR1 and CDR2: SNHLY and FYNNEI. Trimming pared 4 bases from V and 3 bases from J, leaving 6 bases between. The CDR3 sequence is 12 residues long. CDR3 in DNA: TGTGCCAGCAGTGGCGAGGAAGAGACCCAGTACTTC. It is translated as CASSGEEETQYF.

CDR3 protein: CASSLEAGTEQFF. CDR3 coding DNA: TGCGCCAGCAGCTTGGAGGCCGGGACTGAGCAGTTCTTC. This chain joins TRBV5-1 and TRBJ2-1; D might be TRBD1 or TRBD2, each matching 5 bases. V lost 0 bases and J 9 bases, leaving 10 bases between the germline ends. The CDR3 covers 13 residues. CDR1 SGHRS and CDR2 YFSETQ come from the germline V gene.

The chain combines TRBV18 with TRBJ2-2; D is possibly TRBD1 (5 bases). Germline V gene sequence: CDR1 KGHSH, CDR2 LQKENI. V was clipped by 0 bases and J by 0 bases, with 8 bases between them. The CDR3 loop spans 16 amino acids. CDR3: CASSPPQGSNTGELFF. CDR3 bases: TGTGCCAGCTCACCACCCCAGGGTTCGAACACCGGGGAGCTGTTTTTT. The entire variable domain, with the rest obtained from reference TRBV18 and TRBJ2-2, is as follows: NAGVMQNPRHLVRRRGQEARLRCSPMKGHSHVYWYRQLPEEGLKFMVYLQKENIIDESGMPKERFSAEFPKEGPSILRIQQVVRGDSAAYFCASSPPQGSNTGELFFGEGSRLTVL.

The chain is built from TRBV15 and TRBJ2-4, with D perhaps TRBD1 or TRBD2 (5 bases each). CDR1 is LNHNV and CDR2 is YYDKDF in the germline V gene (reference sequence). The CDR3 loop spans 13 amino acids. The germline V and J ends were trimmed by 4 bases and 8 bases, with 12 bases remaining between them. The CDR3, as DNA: TGTGCCACCAGCACTCAGGGACCCGACATTCAGTACTTC. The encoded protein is CATSTQGPDIQYF.

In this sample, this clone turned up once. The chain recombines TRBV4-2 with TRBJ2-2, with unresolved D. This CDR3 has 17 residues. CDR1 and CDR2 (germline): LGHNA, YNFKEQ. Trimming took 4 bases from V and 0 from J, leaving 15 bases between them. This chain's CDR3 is CASSPNPAVSNTGELFF. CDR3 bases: TGTGCCAGCAGCCCAAATCCAGCCGTATCGAACACCGGGGAGCTGTTTTTT.

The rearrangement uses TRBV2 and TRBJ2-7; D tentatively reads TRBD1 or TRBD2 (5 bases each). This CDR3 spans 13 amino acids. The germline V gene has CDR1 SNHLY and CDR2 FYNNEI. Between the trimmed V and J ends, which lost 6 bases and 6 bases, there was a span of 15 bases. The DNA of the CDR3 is TGTGCCAGCAGGGACGGGACCTCCGTCGAGCAGTACTTC. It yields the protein CASRDGTSVEQYF.

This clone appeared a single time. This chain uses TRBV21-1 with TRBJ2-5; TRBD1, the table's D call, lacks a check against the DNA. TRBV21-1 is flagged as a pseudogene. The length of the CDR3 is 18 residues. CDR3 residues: CASSKMWERGRRQETQYF. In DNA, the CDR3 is TGTGCCAGCAGCAAAATGTGGGAGAGGGGGCGACGCCAAGAGACCCAGTACTTC.